Listed below are T cell receptor beta chains from one sample, sequenced in a study of blood T cells in healthy people across ages. TCRdb re-derived calls from the 5' RACE reads in MiXCR, one entry per CDR3 protein. The sample lists roughly 720,000 distinct CDR3 sequences, about 48% occurring once. Sequences were obtained from blood. All receptors come from a man older than 75 in good health. CDR3s include the opening cysteine and the closing phenylalanine or tryptophan. A D gene is named only where the DNA matches it firmly. The size entry is marked missing in some rows and otherwise reads once, few, many or a size class.

J: TRBJ2-5
size: -
V: TRBV2
D: -
DNA: TGTGCCAGCCAGGGGCGAGAGACCCAGTACTTC
CDR3: CASQGRETQYF

J: TRBJ1-6
size: -
V: TRBV7-3
D: -
DNA: TGTGCCAGCAGCCTAACGACTAATTCACCCCTCCACTTT
CDR3: CASSLTTNSPLHF

J: TRBJ2-5
size: many
V: TRBV20-1
D: TRBD2
DNA: TGCAGTGCTAGAGATCGGGCTAGCGGACAAGAGACCCAGTACTTC
CDR3: CSARDRASGQETQYF

J: TRBJ2-7
size: -
V: TRBV12-3/TRBV12-4
D: -
DNA: TGTGCCAGCAGTTTCTTAGGGGCGAGAGAGCAGTACTTC
CDR3: CASSFLGAREQYF

J: TRBJ2-1
size: -
V: TRBV25-1
D: -
DNA: TGTGCCAGCATAGGGGCCTACTACAATGAGCAGTTCTTC
CDR3: CASIGAYYNEQFF

J: TRBJ1-2
size: -
V: TRBV20-1
D: -
DNA: TGCAGTGTCGGAACGGGGGCGGGTGGCTACACCTTC
CDR3: CSVGTGAGGYTF

J: TRBJ1-2
size: -
V: TRBV4-1
D: -
DNA: TGCGCCAGCAGCCTAGGCTTTCCCGCTGAGGGCTACACCTTC
CDR3: CASSLGFPAEGYTF

J: TRBJ1-1
size: -
V: TRBV12-3/TRBV12-4
D: TRBD1
DNA: TGTGCCAGCAGTTTTTGGGCAGGGGGGACTGAAGCTTTCTTT
CDR3: CASSFWAGGTEAFF

J: TRBJ2-7
size: few
V: TRBV25-1
D: -
DNA: TGTGCCAGCGCAGTAGACGCGAGCTACGAGCAGTACTTC
CDR3: CASAVDASYEQYF

J: TRBJ2-3
size: -
V: TRBV20-1
D: TRBD2
DNA: TGCAGTGCTGGGGATTCTAGCGGACGGGGGGGCAGATACGCGTATTTT
CDR3: CSAGDSSGRGGRYAYF

J: TRBJ2-2
size: once
V: TRBV11-2
D: -
DNA: TGTGCCAGCAGCTTAGAAGCCGGGGAGCTGTTTTTT
CDR3: CASSLEAGELFF

J: TRBJ2-3
size: few
V: TRBV2
D: -
DNA: TGTGCCAGCAGGGCGGACGGGGATCACAGATACGCGTATTTT
CDR3: CASRADGDHRYAYF

J: TRBJ2-7
size: -
V: TRBV20-1
D: TRBD1
DNA: TGCAGTGCTTCGACAGGGTTATTCTACGAGCAGTACTTC
CDR3: CSASTGLFYEQYF

J: TRBJ1-2
size: -
V: TRBV19
D: -
DNA: TGTGCCAGTGCATGGCGTGACGGCTACACCTTC
CDR3: CASAWRDGYTF

J: TRBJ2-1
size: -
V: TRBV20-1
D: TRBD1
DNA: TGCAGTGCTCAACAGGGGGCGCCCTACAATGAGCAGTTCTTC
CDR3: CSAQQGAPYNEQFF

J: TRBJ2-4
size: -
V: TRBV5-1
D: -
DNA: TGCGCCAGCTTTAAGGGCGATGGCGGTCCCAAAAACATTCAGTACTTC
CDR3: CASFKGDGGPKNIQYF

J: TRBJ1-5
size: -
V: TRBV20-1
D: -
DNA: TGCAGTGCCAGAGATGGCGGGCAGCCCCAGCATTTT
CDR3: CSARDGGQPQHF

J: TRBJ2-7
size: few
V: TRBV27
D: -
DNA: TGTGCCAGCAGCCCTCGCACGTACTCCTACGAGCAGTACTTC
CDR3: CASSPRTYSYEQYF

J: TRBJ2-5
size: few
V: TRBV5-1
D: -
DNA: TGTGCCAGCAGCGTAGGCAGAGGGACCCAGTACTTC
CDR3: CASSVGRGTQYF

J: TRBJ2-3
size: -
V: TRBV24-1
D: -
DNA: TGTGCCACCAGTGGAGCCCGAATAATAGATACGCAGTATTTT
CDR3: CATSGARIIDTQYF

J: TRBJ2-1
size: -
V: TRBV7-2
D: TRBD2
DNA: TGTGCCAGCAGCCGGACTAGCGGGATTAATAATGAGCAGTTCTTC
CDR3: CASSRTSGINNEQFF

J: TRBJ2-3
size: -
V: TRBV5-1
D: -
DNA: TGCGCCAGCGGCTTGGAGGCTACCCGACGGGGATACGCGTATTTT
CDR3: CASGLEATRRGYAYF

J: TRBJ2-1
size: few
V: TRBV7-2
D: -
DNA: TGTGCCAGCAGCTCCTTTCTCAATGAGCAGTTCTTC
CDR3: CASSSFLNEQFF

J: TRBJ2-5
size: -
V: TRBV7-2
D: TRBD1
DNA: TGTGCCAGCAGCCATGACAGGGTAATAGAGACCCAGTACTTC
CDR3: CASSHDRVIETQYF

J: TRBJ2-4
size: few
V: TRBV6-4
D: TRBD1
DNA: TGTGCCAGCAGTGACCGGGACAGGGGGCTTTATAGGAATAAAAACATTCAGTACTTC
CDR3: CASSDRDRGLYRNKNIQYF

J: TRBJ2-3
size: few
V: TRBV18
D: -
DNA: TGTGCCAGCTCACCACGGTCGAGCGCAGATACGCAGTATTTT
CDR3: CASSPRSSADTQYF

J: TRBJ1-5
size: -
V: TRBV10-3
D: -
DNA: TGTGCCATCAGTCCCGGGGGACCCGATTATAGCAATCAGCCCCAGCATTTT
CDR3: CAISPGGPDYSNQPQHF

J: TRBJ2-7
size: -
V: TRBV10-3
D: -
DNA: TGTGCCATCAGTACTTCTGGCGAGCAGTACTTC
CDR3: CAISTSGEQYF

J: TRBJ2-1
size: -
V: TRBV5-1
D: -
DNA: TGCGCCAGCAGCCCGATAGGGGGGCAGGAGGCTGAGCAGTTCTTC
CDR3: CASSPIGGQEAEQFF

J: TRBJ2-1
size: -
V: TRBV20-1
D: TRBD2
DNA: TGCAGTGCTAGTGACCCTAGCGGGAGGACTTTGAATGAGCAGTTCTTC
CDR3: CSASDPSGRTLNEQFF

J: TRBJ2-1
size: -
V: TRBV7-9
D: TRBD2
DNA: TGTGCCAGCAGCGACAGCGGGAGCAATGAGCAGTTCTTC
CDR3: CASSDSGSNEQFF

J: TRBJ1-2
size: -
V: TRBV12-3/TRBV12-4
D: TRBD1
DNA: TGTGCCAGCAGAGCAGGGGGCGCCTATGGCTACACCTTC
CDR3: CASRAGGAYGYTF

J: TRBJ2-7
size: -
V: TRBV10-3
D: -
DNA: TGTGCCATCAGTGAGTTGGCGGTAGCGGACGACAATTCCTACGAGCAGTACTTC
CDR3: CAISELAVADDNSYEQYF

J: TRBJ1-1
size: -
V: TRBV6-1
D: -
DNA: TGTGCCAGCAGTGATCCCAGGGGCTGGAAGAACACTGAAGCTTTCTTT
CDR3: CASSDPRGWKNTEAFF

J: TRBJ2-7
size: -
V: TRBV12-5
D: -
DNA: TGTGCTAGTGGTTTGGGCCAGACAGGAGCCTACGAGCAGTACTTC
CDR3: CASGLGQTGAYEQYF

J: TRBJ2-7
size: -
V: TRBV10-3
D: TRBD2
DNA: TGTGCCATCAGTGGAACTAGCGGCCCACCCTACAATGAGCAGTACTTC
CDR3: CAISGTSGPPYNEQYF

J: TRBJ1-2
size: -
V: TRBV6-1
D: -
DNA: TGTGCCAGCACAGGACAGCATACTTCGTTCTATGGCTACACCTTC
CDR3: CASTGQHTSFYGYTF

J: TRBJ2-1
size: -
V: TRBV24-1
D: TRBD2
DNA: TGTGCCACCAACCTCGTGCGGGAGCCCTACAATGAGCAGTTCTTC
CDR3: CATNLVREPYNEQFF

J: TRBJ2-7
size: -
V: TRBV20-1
D: TRBD1
DNA: TGCAGTGCTCCCCGATGGACAGGGAAAGACTACGAGCAGTACTTC
CDR3: CSAPRWTGKDYEQYF

J: TRBJ2-1
size: -
V: TRBV4-2
D: TRBD2
DNA: TGTGCCAGCAGCCAATCTACAGGACTAGCGTTTTACAATGAGCAGTTCTTC
CDR3: CASSQSTGLAFYNEQFF

J: TRBJ2-5
size: -
V: TRBV7-2
D: -
DNA: TGTGCCAGCAGCCCTGAGGACAGCTGGGAGACCCAGTACTTC
CDR3: CASSPEDSWETQYF

J: TRBJ2-1
size: -
V: TRBV20-1
D: TRBD2
DNA: TGCAGTGCGGGGAGCGGGGCAAGCTCCTACAATGAGCAGTTCTTC
CDR3: CSAGSGASSYNEQFF

J: TRBJ2-7
size: -
V: TRBV28
D: -
DNA: TGTGCCAGCAACCGAGTCAGAGGCTCCTACGAGCAGTACTTC
CDR3: CASNRVRGSYEQYF

J: TRBJ1-5
size: -
V: TRBV10-3
D: -
DNA: TGTGCCATCAGAGCGGACAGCAACAATCAGCCCCAGCATTTT
CDR3: CAIRADSNNQPQHF

J: TRBJ2-7
size: -
V: TRBV28
D: -
DNA: TGTGCCAGCAGTTTGAGAGGCATGGAGCAGTACTTC
CDR3: CASSLRGMEQYF

J: TRBJ2-7
size: once
V: TRBV4-1
D: -
DNA: TGCGCCAGCAGCCAAGCCCGGCAGGCCCTTTCCTACGAGCAGTACTTC
CDR3: CASSQARQALSYEQYF

J: TRBJ1-2
size: few
V: TRBV29-1
D: -
DNA: TGCAGCGTTGTTCTACTCCGAGGGGGCTACACCTTC
CDR3: CSVVLLRGGYTF

J: TRBJ2-7
size: -
V: TRBV5-6
D: -
DNA: TGTGCCAGCAGCCGACACGTCCGACAGATTCACTACGAGCAGTACTTC
CDR3: CASSRHVRQIHYEQYF

J: TRBJ1-5
size: -
V: TRBV12-3/TRBV12-4
D: TRBD1
DNA: TGTGCCAGCAGTCTTCGACAGGGCCACAATCAGCCCCAGCATTTT
CDR3: CASSLRQGHNQPQHF

J: TRBJ2-7
size: -
V: TRBV7-9
D: TRBD2
DNA: TGTGCCAGCAGCCGCGGACTAGCGGGAGATATTTCCTACGAGCAGTACTTC
CDR3: CASSRGLAGDISYEQYF

J: TRBJ2-1
size: few
V: TRBV5-1
D: -
DNA: TGCGCCAGCAGCGTGGGCCCCCCTAACAATGAGCAGTTCTTC
CDR3: CASSVGPPNNEQFF